The 21 T cell receptor beta chains below were found in one sample sequenced in a study of cytomegalovirus exposure and HLA in healthy donors. Amplification used 60 Vbeta primers and 13 Jbeta primers. The repertoire was sequenced with immunoSEQ multiplex PCR; TCRdb's copy has only in-frame clones and lacks some. The data hold about 150,000 clones, with roughly three quarters observed a single time. The sample taken for sequencing was PBMCs. All receptors come from a man aged 25-40 years in good health and CMV-seropositive.

This clone was detected a few times. The same CDR3 arises from other DNA sequences in this sample as well. This chain links TRBV11-2 with TRBJ1-5; no definite D call. V shed 1 base and J shed 3 bases, with 7 bases lying between them. Germline lookup yields CDR1 SGHAT and CDR2 FQNNGV. CDR3 size: 14 residues. This CDR3 reads CASSLGGSNQPQHF. In DNA, the CDR3 is TGTGCCAGCAGCTTAGGCGGATCCAATCAGCCCCAGCATTTT. The whole variable domain, filled in from reference TRBV11-2 and TRBJ1-5, reads EAGVAQSPRYKIIEKRQSVAFWCNPISGHATLYWYQQILGQGPKLLIQFQNNGVVDDSQLPKDRFSAERLKGVDSTLKIQPAKLEDSAVYLCASSLGGSNQPQHFGDGTRLSIL.

The V gene is TRBV6-6, the J gene TRBJ2-7; TRBD2 matches at 9 bases. J was trimmed by 3 bases and V by 7 bases; bases with no gene match: 10. CDR1 MNHNY and CDR2 SVGAGI come from the germline V gene (reference sequence). The CDR3 spans 15 residues. The CDR3 reads CASINRRGGDYEQYF. The CDR3 DNA sequence: TGTGCCAGCATCAATAGGCGCGGGGGGGACTACGAGCAGTACTTC.

Only one count was recorded for this clone. The chain is built from TRBV7-8 and TRBJ2-2; 14 positions agree with TRBD2. The CDR3 is 17 residues long. CDR1 SGHVS and CDR2 FQNEAQ come from the germline V gene. V trimming: 1 base; J trimming: 7 bases; junction bases outside the gene matches: 5. CDR3 sequence: CASSLEGLAGAIGELFF. The DNA of the CDR3 is TGTGCCAGCAGCTTAGAGGGACTAGCGGGAGCTATCGGGGAGCTGTTTTTT.

The chain recombines TRBV9 with TRBJ2-1, with a possible D match to TRBD2 (6 bases). Per germline, CDR1 SGDLS and CDR2 YYNGEE. V lost 2 bases to trimming and J lost 0 bases, with 9 bases between them. The CDR3 consists of 15 residues. The CDR3 DNA sequence: TGTGCCAGCAGCGTGTACGGGAGCTCCTACAATGAGCAGTTCTTC. Protein sequence: CASSVYGSSYNEQFF.

The J gene is TRBJ1-4, the V gene TRBV7-2; TRBD1 is a possible D gene (6 bases). CDR1 and CDR2 (germline): SGHTA, FQGNSA. Trimming took off 5 bases at V and 10 bases at J, with 14 bases between the two ends. The CDR3 is made up of 13 amino acids. CDR3 residues: CASSPLTGTKLFF. CDR3 nucleotide sequence: TGTGCCAGCAGCCCGTTGACAGGCACAAAACTGTTTTTT. Based on the CDR3 plus reference TRBV7-2 and TRBJ1-4, the full variable domain is GAGVSQSPSNKVTEKGKDVELRCDPISGHTALYWYRQSLGQGLEFLIYFQGNSAPDKSGLPSDRFSAERTGGSVSTLTIQRTQQEDSAVYLCASSPLTGTKLFFGSGTQLSVL.

This clone was observed once. V gene TRBV27 combines with J gene TRBJ2-1; D unresolved. With 5 bases removed from V and 6 bases from J, the gap between germline ends came to 14 bases. Germline CDR1 and CDR2: MNHEY and SMNVEV (reference sequence). The CDR3 loop spans 14 amino acids. The CDR3 here is CASSLRRVVNEQFF. DNA for the CDR3: TGTGCCAGCAGTCTACGACGGGTAGTCAATGAGCAGTTCTTC.

The V gene is TRBV7-9, the J gene TRBJ1-1, with a possible D match to TRBD1 (5 bases). The germline V gene encodes CDR1 SEHNR and CDR2 FQNEAQ (reference sequence). Trimming stripped 7 bases from V and 0 bases from J, with 15 bases between. The CDR3 contains 15 residues. Here the CDR3 reads CASTLQTAMNTEAFF. The CDR3 bases are TGTGCCAGCACCCTGCAGACAGCCATGAACACTGAAGCTTTCTTT.

This chain uses TRBV5-1 with TRBJ2-2, with 10 bases that match TRBD2. V lost 4 bases and J lost 4; bases outside the gene matches: 7. This CDR3 has 16 residues. Looked up from germline, CDR1 is SGHRS and CDR2 is YFSETQ. CDR3 nucleotides: TGCGCCAGCAGCCCTAGCGGGAGTGACACCACCGGGGAGCTGTTTTTT. Translation gives CASSPSGSDTTGELFF.

The chain carries TRBV7-9 and TRBJ2-3, with TRBD2 matching over 14 bases. V shed 4 bases and J 4 bases; nucleotides not matched to a gene: 4. The CDR3 has 16 amino acids. Germline V CDR1 and CDR2: SEHNR, FQNEAQ (reference sequence). DNA of the CDR3: TGTGCCAGCAGCTCTCCGGGACTAGCGGGAGCAGATACGCAGTATTTT. Its translation: CASSSPGLAGADTQYF.

This chain uses TRBV11-2 with TRBJ1-5; D uncertain. The CDR3 length is 15 residues. CDR1 and CDR2 (germline): SGHAT, FQNNGV. Trimming shortened V by 3 bases and J by 0 bases, and 9 bases separated the two germline ends. Written as DNA, the CDR3 is TGTGCCAGCAGCTTTGGCGGGGATAGCAATCAGCCCCAGCATTTT. Translated, it gives CASSFGGDSNQPQHF.

The chain carries TRBV19 and TRBJ2-4; 7 bases are shared with TRBD1. The length of the CDR3 is 13 residues. The J segment lost 4 bases and the V segment lost 5 bases, leaving 2 bases of the junction unmatched. The germline CDR1 and CDR2 sequences are LNHDA and SQIVND (reference sequence). This chain's CDR3 is CASSPGQKNIQYF. As DNA, the CDR3 is TGTGCCAGTAGTCCGGGACAGAAAAACATTCAGTACTTC.

In regard to this clone: The junction and the germline gene differ at one end; a read error may be behind it. The chain employs TRBV7-7 and TRBJ2-1, with 11 bases lining up with TRBD2. This CDR3 has 15 residues. Looked up from germline, CDR1 is SSHAT and CDR2 is FNYEAQ (reference sequence). CDR3 region: CASSLTSGSPNEQFF. The CDR3 nucleotides read TGTGCTAGCAGCTTAACTAGCGGGAGCCCCAATGAGCAGTTCTTC.

The rearrangement uses TRBV2 and TRBJ2-1; D remains unclear. From germline, CDR1 is SNHLY and CDR2 FYNNEI. CDR3 size: 10 residues. Trimming left V 4 bases short and J 7 bases short, with 2 bases between. For the CDR3, the DNA is TGTGCCAGCAGTGTAAATGAGCAGTTCTTC. This encodes CASSVNEQFF.

The chain has TRBV11-2 and TRBJ2-7, with D hard to call. From germline, CDR1 is SGHAT and CDR2 FQNNGV. Trimming took 5 bases from V and 3 from J, leaving 14 bases between them. The CDR3 runs to 14 residues. CDR3 amino acids: CASSPDRDFYEQYF. DNA of the CDR3: TGTGCCAGCAGCCCTGATCGAGACTTCTACGAGCAGTACTTC.

This clone came up a few times. The chain is built from TRBV6-5 and TRBJ2-1, with D hard to call. Trimming left V 6 bases short and J 0 bases short, with 12 bases between. CDR3 size: 15 residues. Germline values: CDR1 MNHEY, CDR2 SVGAGI. This CDR3 reads CASSADWSSYNEQFF. Here the CDR3 DNA reads TGTGCCAGCAGCGCAGACTGGAGCTCCTACAATGAGCAGTTCTTC.

V and J are TRBV19 and TRBJ2-7; 10 bases agree with TRBD2. There are 15 residues in the CDR3. Trimming took 3 bases from V and 2 from J; bases not matched to a gene: 4. The germline gives CDR1 LNHDA, CDR2 SQIVND (reference sequence). CDR3 sequence: CASSILAGETYEQYF. The CDR3 DNA is TGTGCCAGTAGTATCCTAGCGGGGGAAACCTACGAGCAGTACTTC.

V gene TRBV11-2 combines with J gene TRBJ2-1, with D possibly matching TRBD2 (7 bases). Germline V CDR1 and CDR2: SGHAT, FQNNGV. The CDR3 consists of 14 residues. Trimming stripped 7 bases from V and 7 bases from J, with 17 bases between. The CDR3 coding sequence is TGTGCCAGCAATATTGGGGGGGCCAGGAATGAGCAGTTCTTC. It is translated as CASNIGGARNEQFF. Full variable domain (missing parts from reference TRBV11-2 and TRBJ2-1): EAGVAQSPRYKIIEKRQSVAFWCNPISGHATLYWYQQILGQGPKLLIQFQNNGVVDDSQLPKDRFSAERLKGVDSTLKIQPAKLEDSAVYLCASNIGGARNEQFFGPGTRLTVL.

The rearrangement uses TRBV5-5 and TRBJ2-7; tentative D call: TRBD2 (5 bases). V lost 4 bases and J 0 bases, leaving 26 bases between the germline ends. The CDR3 covers 19 residues. Germline V gene sequence: CDR1 SGHKS, CDR2 YYEKEE (reference sequence). CDR3 sequence: CASSPRLQGFEGSSYEQYF. The CDR3 nucleotides read TGTGCCAGCAGCCCCCGATTACAAGGATTTGAGGGAAGCTCCTACGAGCAGTACTTC. Drawing the rest from reference TRBV5-5 and TRBJ2-7, the complete variable domain is DAGVTQSPTHLIKTRGQQVTLRCSPISGHKSVSWYQQVLGQGPQFIFQYYEKEERGRGNFPDRFSARQFPNYSSELNVNALLLGDSALYLCASSPRLQGFEGSSYEQYFGPGTRLTVT.

This sequence joins TRBV7-3 and TRBJ2-2, with 8 bases fitting TRBD1. CDR1 and CDR2 from the germline V gene are SGHTA and FQGTGA. The CDR3 covers 16 residues. The V segment lost 4 bases and the J segment 1 base; nucleotides outside the gene matches: 5. This chain's CDR3 is CASSSPDRGNTGELFF. For the CDR3, the DNA is TGTGCCAGCAGCTCACCCGACAGGGGGAACACCGGGGAGCTGTTTTTT.

The CDR3 loop is CASSFRTSTDTQYF. CDR3 DNA: TGTGCCAGCAGTTTCCGCACTAGCACAGATACGCAGTATTTT. The V gene is TRBV27, the J gene TRBJ2-3, with D unresolved. The CDR3 runs 14 residues. V was cut by 3 bases and J by 0 bases, with 7 bases left in between. Germline loops: CDR1 MNHEY, CDR2 SMNVEV (reference sequence).

The rearrangement links TRBV6-1 to TRBJ1-1, with 7 bases aligning to TRBD1. The junction had 3 bases not matched to a gene; V was cut back by 2 bases and J by 3 bases. CDR3 length: 14 residues. Germline V gene data show CDR1 as MNHNS and CDR2 as SASEGT. The CDR3 DNA reads TGTGCCAGCAGTGAATACAGGGGAGACACTGAAGCTTTCTTT. Translating it yields CASSEYRGDTEAFF.